The subject of this entry is one T cell receptor beta chain. No antigen is known for it. The PCR had 60 Vbeta and 13 Jbeta primers. Here immunoSEQ multiplex PCR was the method, and the copy in TCRdb shows in-frame clones only, minus some. The sample shows about 130,000 clones, 65% to 80% of them seen only once. The data stem from a study of cytomegalovirus exposure and HLA in healthy donors. V was cut by 7 bases and J by 2 bases, with 15 bases left in between. Germline V gene lookup returns CDR1 MNHNY and CDR2 SVGAGI (reference sequence). The CDR3 runs to 14 residues. General study findings and limits: Later analysis showed TCR association rates varying by HLA locus, highest for DRB1 and lowest for HLA-C. One cluster of highly shared sequence variants probably arose as a sequencing artifact. For TCR beta chains, V- and J-gene trimming was later linked to a missense DCLRE1C variant. A prior analysis recorded that most TCR beta V segments were productive about 87% or about 30% of the time.

The rearrangement uses TRBV6-6 and TRBJ2-7, with D possibly matching TRBD2 (6 bases). The sequenced sample was PBMCs. The receptor's source is a man in his forties in good health and CMV-seropositive. DNA of the CDR3: TGTGCCAGCACCCTTTTCGGGAGCGCCTACGAGCAGTACTTC. Its protein product is CASTLFGSAYEQYF.